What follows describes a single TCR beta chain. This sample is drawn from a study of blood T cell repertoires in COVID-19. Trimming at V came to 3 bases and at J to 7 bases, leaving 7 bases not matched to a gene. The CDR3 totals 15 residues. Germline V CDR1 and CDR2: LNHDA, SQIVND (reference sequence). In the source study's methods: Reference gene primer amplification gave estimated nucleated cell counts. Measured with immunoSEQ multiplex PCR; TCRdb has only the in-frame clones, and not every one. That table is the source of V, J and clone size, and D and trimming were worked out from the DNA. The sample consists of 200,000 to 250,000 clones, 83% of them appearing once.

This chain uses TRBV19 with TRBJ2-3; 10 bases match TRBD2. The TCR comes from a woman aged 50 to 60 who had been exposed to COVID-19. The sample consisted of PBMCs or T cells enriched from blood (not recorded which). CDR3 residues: CASSIRAGGPYTQYF. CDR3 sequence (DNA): TGTGCCAGTAGTATTCGAGCGGGGGGGCCGTATACGCAGTATTTT.